This T cell receptor (beta chain) appears in the sequencing data of a study of breast tumors, draining lymph nodes, adjacent tissues. This CDR3 is built from 13 residues. CDR1 is GTSNPN, CDR2 SVGIG, per germline (reference sequence). Trimming stripped 0 bases from V and 7 bases from J, with 10 bases between. As regards this clonotype: Its antigen is unknown.

Axillary draining lymph nodes of breast cancer patients supplied the node samples. Notes on the study in general: Compared with basal-like, luminal-like tumors shared significantly more repertoire with nontumor tissue. Tumor repertoires ranked between lymph nodes and nontumor tissue in diversity, with V and J gene preferences.

TCRdb independently ran MiXCR on the multiplex PCR reads; one entry per CDR3 protein. The table shows some 150,000 distinct CDR3 sequences, with 20% to 25% occurring only once. The gene calls are TRBV30 and TRBJ2-4; D is perhaps TRBD1 (5 bases). The TCR comes from a female donor with breast cancer. Some clones in this sample may be carry-over from other donors' samples. Sample: axillary lymph node tissue. CDR3 residues: CAWSVLGLNIQYF. The CDR3 region has the DNA TGTGCCTGGAGTGTACTGGGGCTTAACATTCAGTACTTC.